One and the same sample provided the 13 T cell receptor beta chains below, sequenced in a study of blood T cell repertoires in COVID-19 (dated by TCRdb to about 2020). Library construction relied on the immunoSEQ multiplex PCR assay. Entries here come from immuneACCESS through TCRdb and include only in-frame sequences with V and J called. Some clones fail to appear in such tables; in the studies checked, an unresolved V gene covers under half of the shortfall, and the cause of the remainder is unknown. This sample gives just over 650,000 clones in total; 75% to 90% of them show up just once. The ten top clones hold roughly 0.25% of the sample. The specimen was peripheral blood. The receptors here all came from a woman aged 18 to 35 with acute or convalescent COVID-19.

Of note for this clone: Its ends do not fully match the called genes, so a read error is possible. The chain is built from TRBV7-6 and TRBJ2-1; TRBD2 aligns across 10 bases. The germline V gene has CDR1 SGHVS and CDR2 FNYEAQ. The CDR3 has 15 residues. In nucleotides, the CDR3 is TGTGCCAGCAGCTTAGTAGCGGGGGGCTACAGTGAGCAGTTCTTC. This codes for CASSLVAGGYSEQFF.

The rearrangement links TRBV10-3 to TRBJ2-3, with 9 bases that match TRBD2. The CDR3 runs to 16 residues. Trimming took 9 bases from V and 5 from J; bases not matched to a gene: 15. Germline CDR1 reads ENHRY; CDR2 reads SYGVKD. CDR3 nucleotides: TGTGCCATAGGGAGGTTTGCGGGGGGGGAAGGAGATACGCAGTATTTT. This translates into CAIGRFAGGEGDTQYF.

The chain couples TRBV6-5 to TRBJ2-1; maybe TRBD2 (5 bases). This CDR3 region has 15 residues. Germline-derived CDR1 and CDR2 are MNHEY and SVGAGI. V was clipped by 5 bases and J by 0 bases, with 11 bases between them. The CDR3 sequence is CASSSGYRSYNEQFF. Here the CDR3 DNA reads TGTGCCAGCAGTAGCGGATATCGCTCCTACAATGAGCAGTTCTTC.

The chain joins TRBV6-5 to TRBJ2-7; maybe TRBD1 (5 bases). Trimming shortened V by 6 bases and J by 4 bases, and 16 bases separated the two germline ends. Germline loops: CDR1 MNHEY, CDR2 SVGAGI. The CDR3 contains 14 residues. The CDR3 loop is CASRTDGYGYEQYF. CDR3 DNA sequence: TGTGCCAGCAGGACAGACGGGTATGGGTACGAGCAGTACTTC.

This sequence joins TRBV6-5 and TRBJ1-1, with D possibly TRBD1 on 6 matching bases. V was pared by 4 bases and J by 4 bases, with 13 bases between. Germline CDR1 MNHEY, CDR2 SVGAGI. CDR3 size: 14 residues. In DNA form, the CDR3 reads TGTGCCAGCAGTTTGCGACAGGCGGTCACTGAAGCTTTCTTT. Translated, it gives CASSLRQAVTEAFF.

This rearrangement joins TRBV6-5 to TRBJ1-2; possible D gene TRBD1, 5 bases. Germline CDR1 MNHEY, CDR2 SVGAGI. Between the trimmed V and J ends, which lost 0 bases and 7 bases, there was a span of 9 bases. The length of the CDR3 is 13 residues. CDR3 sequence: CASSYSDMSGYTF. For the CDR3, the DNA is TGTGCCAGCAGTTACTCGGACATGTCTGGCTACACCTTC.

The rearrangement links TRBV5-4 to TRBJ1-2; TRBD1 agrees at 7 bases. The ends lost 0 bases at V and 4 bases at J; junction bases unmatched: 3. This CDR3 has 14 amino acids. The germline V gene encodes CDR1 SGHNT and CDR2 YYREEE (reference sequence). CDR3 sequence reads: CASSLGDSPYGYTF. CDR3 coding DNA: TGTGCCAGCAGCTTGGGGGACAGTCCCTATGGCTACACCTTC.

V and J are TRBV4-2 and TRBJ2-1, with D perhaps TRBD2 (6 bases). V was cut by 3 bases and J by 5 bases, with 14 bases left in between. Germline V gene lookup returns CDR1 LGHNA and CDR2 YNFKEQ. CDR3 length: 15 residues. CDR3 nucleotide sequence: TGTGCCAGCAGCCAGGAAACGGACTATAACAATGAGCAGTTCTTC. Translating it yields CASSQETDYNNEQFF.

The chain joins TRBV5-1 to TRBJ2-3; no clear D gene. Trimming removed 1 base from V and 1 base from J, with 7 bases in between. Germline-derived CDR1 and CDR2 are SGHRS and YFSETQ. This CDR3 is 14 amino acids long. CDR3 residues: CASSLPVGTDTQYF. The CDR3 DNA is TGCGCCAGCAGCTTGCCGGTGGGCACAGATACGCAGTATTTT.

V usage is TRBV29-1 and J usage is TRBJ2-3, with TRBD1 as a possible D gene (5 bases). V lost 2 bases to trimming and J lost 3 bases, with 6 bases between them. Looked up from germline, CDR1 is SQVTM and CDR2 is ANQGSEA. CDR3 size: 12 residues. CDR3 nucleotides: TGCAGCGTTGAAAAGGGGACAGATACGCAGTATTTT. Translated: CSVEKGTDTQYF.

The genes are TRBV30 and TRBJ1-3; D is unresolved. The V gene lost 5 bases and the J gene lost 3 bases, with 11 bases spanning the gap. The CDR3 has 13 residues. The V gene's germline CDR1 is GTSNPN and CDR2 SVGIG (reference sequence). CDR3 amino acids: CAWALGGGNTIYF. The CDR3, as DNA: TGTGCCTGGGCCCTTGGAGGTGGAAACACCATATATTTT.

V usage is TRBV21-1 and J usage is TRBJ1-4. TRBV21-1 is flagged as a pseudogene. The CDR3 extends over 15 amino acids. In DNA, the CDR3 is TGTGCCAGCAGCAAAGAGGGCTTGCGGGATGAAAAACTGTTTTTT. It is translated as CASSKEGLRDEKLFF.

The rearrangement uses TRBV6-5 and TRBJ1-5; D not resolved. V was trimmed by 5 bases and J by 2 bases, leaving 10 bases between them. The CDR3 consists of 14 residues. Germline V gives CDR1 MNHEY, CDR2 SVGAGI. CDR3 region: CASSLSHGNQPQHF. Written as DNA, the CDR3 is TGTGCCAGCAGTCTTAGCCACGGCAATCAGCCCCAGCATTTT.